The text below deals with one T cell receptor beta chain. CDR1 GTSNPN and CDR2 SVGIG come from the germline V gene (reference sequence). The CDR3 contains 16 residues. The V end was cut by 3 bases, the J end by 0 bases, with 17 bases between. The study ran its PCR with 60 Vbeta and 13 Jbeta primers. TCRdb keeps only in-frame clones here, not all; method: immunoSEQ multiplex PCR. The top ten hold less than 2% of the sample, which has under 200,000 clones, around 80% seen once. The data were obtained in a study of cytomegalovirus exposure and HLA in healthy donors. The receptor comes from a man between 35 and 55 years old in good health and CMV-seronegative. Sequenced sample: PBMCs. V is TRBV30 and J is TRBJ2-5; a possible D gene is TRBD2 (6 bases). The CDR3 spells CAWRKWDLIYQETQYF. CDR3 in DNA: TGTGCCTGGAGGAAATGGGACTTAATCTACCAAGAGACCCAGTACTTC.